This TCR beta chain was profiled in a study of CD8+CD57+ T cells in acquired aplastic anemia. Study in general: The sorted CD4+ and CD8+ cells yielded an average about 3.5 ug of DNA.

The CDR3 covers 14 residues. With 6 bases clipped from V and 7 bases from J, the junction kept 7 bases outside the gene matches. Germline V gene sequence: CDR1 SNHLY, CDR2 FYNNEI. As to this clonotype: Its specificity is not known.

For CDR3 and TCR beta VDJ profiling, genomic DNA was the template used. TCRdb recomputed calls from the reads with MiXCR, one row per CDR3 protein. This table holds under 200,000 distinct CDR3 sequences, approximately 50% found once. Study-wide results and limits: The study identified roughly 31 CD8+ CDR3 sequences shared by patients and controls.

Patients selected for sequencing had displayed CD8+CD57+ cell expansion by flow cytometry. No therapy was given to patients before blood sampling. The rearrangement links TRBV2 to TRBJ2-1; 9 nucleotides match TRBD2. The clonotype was recovered from a human donor with aplastic anemia. Input material: sorted CD4+, CD8+, or CD8+CD57+ T cells (not recorded which) from PBMCs. The CDR3 DNA reads as TGTGCCAGCAGGGGCGAAGCGGGAGGAAATGAGCAGTTCTTC. Its protein product is CASRGEAGGNEQFF.